The T cell receptor beta chain described here comes from a study of CD4 and CD8 cells across lung adenocarcinoma regions. TCRdb used MiXCR to reprocess the PCR reads, holding one entry per CDR3 protein. The sample comprises fewer than 9,500 distinct CDR3 sequences, 45% to 70% of which are singletons, and roughly 23% rests with the top ten. Localized lung adenocarcinoma, a non-small cell lung cancer, affected the donors. There are 15 residues in the CDR3. Trimming shortened V by 2 bases and J by 11 bases, and 21 bases separated the two germline ends. In germline, CDR1 is SGHVS, CDR2 FNYEAQ. The TCR was taken from a female donor with lung adenocarcinoma. The CD4 and CD8 labels of this study may be unreliable. The chain couples TRBV7-6 to TRBJ2-5; D gene uncertain. The sample comprised CD4+ T cells from the center of a lung tumor. CDR3 loop: CASSLTRLPYNEQYF. CDR3 bases: TGTGCCAGCAGCTTAACACGGCTTCCATACAATGAGCAGTACTTC.